The 30 T cell receptor beta chains listed next were all sequenced from one sample in a study of molecular identifiers for immune sequencing clone quantification. TCRdb analysed the PCR reads with MiXCR anew, one entry per CDR3 protein. The sample holds 60,000 to 70,000 distinct CDR3 sequences, less than 20% seen once. Specimen: naive CD8+ T cells from blood, with Jurkat cell RNA spiked in. The sample's subset: FACS-sorted CD8+CD4-CCR7+CD45RA+ naive T cells. These receptors originate from a human donor in good health. Some libraries in this study had Jurkat cell RNA spiked in.

Details on this clonotype: A read error may account for a junction end that differs from germline. The V call is TRBV10-3, the J call TRBJ2-5; 7 bases agree with TRBD2. Germline CDR1 is ENHRY and CDR2 is SYGVKD. This CDR3 contains 17 residues. DNA for the CDR3: TGTGCCATCAGCCGGGAGGAGGAGAGCGGGGAACAAGAGACCCGGTACTTC. Its translation is CAISREEESGEQETRYF.

This clonotype was observed at least ten times. V and J are TRBV7-9 and TRBJ1-4, with D hard to call. Germline V gene lookup returns CDR1 SEHNR and CDR2 FQNEAQ (reference sequence). CDR3 length: 15 residues. V shed 4 bases and J shed 6 bases, with 15 bases lying between them. The CDR3 nucleotides read TGTGCCAGCAGCTCGGACGAGAAGCGATATGAAAAACTGTTTTTT. It translates to CASSSDEKRYEKLFF.

This clonotype occurred many times. The chain employs TRBV7-9 and TRBJ2-3; D uncertain. CDR3 length: 14 amino acids. Per the germline V gene, CDR1 is SEHNR and CDR2 is FQNEAQ (reference sequence). Trimming stripped 1 base from V and 4 bases from J, with 9 bases between. CDR3 sequence: CASSLVDVADTQYF. In nucleotides, the CDR3 is TGTGCCAGCAGCTTAGTCGATGTCGCAGATACGCAGTATTTT.

This clonotype was picked up many times. V and J are TRBV28 and TRBJ2-7; D may be TRBD1 (5 bases). CDR1 and CDR2 from the germline V gene are MDHEN and SYDVKM. Trimming pared 5 bases from V and 1 base from J, leaving 9 bases between. CDR3 length equals 13 residues. The CDR3 DNA is TGTGCCAGCAGTATAGGGGTTTCCTACGAGCAGTACTTC. Translation: CASSIGVSYEQYF.

This clonotype was picked up many times. The chain is built from TRBV29-1 and TRBJ1-1; D possibly corresponds to TRBD1 (5 bases). CDR3 length: 16 amino acids. V was pared by 1 base and J by 1 base, with 16 bases between. Germline assignment: CDR1 SQVTM and CDR2 ANQGSEA. CDR3 residues: CSVEGQGLSWNTEAFF. CDR3 in DNA: TGCAGCGTTGAAGGGCAGGGCCTCTCCTGGAACACTGAAGCTTTCTTT.

This clonotype was counted at least ten times. The chain links TRBV14 to TRBJ1-1; a possible D gene is TRBD1 (5 bases). Trimming removed 0 bases at V and 5 bases at J, with 13 bases between. The CDR3 totals 15 residues. Germline CDR1 SGHDN, CDR2 FVKESK. The CDR3 sequence is CASSQETGRWTEAFF. The CDR3 coding sequence is TGTGCCAGCAGCCAAGAAACGGGGCGTTGGACTGAAGCTTTCTTT.

This clonotype was detected many times. The V and J genes are TRBV20-1 and TRBJ1-4; tentatively, D is TRBD1 (6 bases). Germline values: CDR1 DFQATT, CDR2 SNEGSKA (reference sequence). Between the trimmed V and J ends, which lost 5 bases and 7 bases, there was a span of 26 bases. CDR3 length: 17 amino acids. CDR3 residues: CSADDSRGTKIGEKLFF. The CDR3 bases are TGCAGTGCTGACGATTCAAGGGGGACAAAAATAGGTGAAAAACTGTTTTTT.

This clonotype was observed at least ten times. The rearrangement joins TRBV7-2 to TRBJ2-1; D is possibly TRBD2 (5 bases). V was clipped by 5 bases and J by 0 bases, with 11 bases between them. The CDR3 consists of 15 residues. Germline V CDR1 and CDR2: SGHTA, FQGNSA. The DNA of the CDR3 is TGTGCCAGCAGCCTCGGACTCCTCTCCTACAATGAGCAGTTCTTC. It translates to CASSLGLLSYNEQFF.

There are many counts of this clonotype. The V and J genes are TRBV11-2 and TRBJ2-1; D remains ambiguous. V gave up 4 bases and J gave up 6 bases, with 4 bases separating them. Germline V gene data show CDR1 as SGHAT and CDR2 as FQNNGV. This CDR3 has 11 amino acids. CDR3 nucleotides: TGTGCCAGCAGCTCCATCAATGAGCAGTTCTTC. Translating it yields CASSSINEQFF.

In this sample, this clonotype turned up many times. The V and J genes are TRBV20-1 and TRBJ2-6; TRBD2 agrees at 8 bases. Losses at the gene ends were 0 bases for V and 0 bases for J; bases not matched to a gene: 4. The CDR3 is 17 amino acids. Germline V lookup: CDR1 DFQATT, CDR2 SNEGSKA (reference sequence). The CDR3 DNA sequence: TGCAGTGCTAGAGAACTAGCGGTTAGCTCTGGGGCCAACGTCCTGACTTTC. Residues: CSARELAVSSGANVLTF.

The rearrangement joins TRBV2 to TRBJ2-1, with D tentatively TRBD2 (5 bases). The germline V and J ends were trimmed by 7 bases and 6 bases, with 10 bases remaining between them. This CDR3 spans 12 amino acids. Germline CDR1 is SNHLY and CDR2 is FYNNEI. The CDR3 spells CASNRDFNEQFF. The CDR3 coding sequence is TGTGCCAGCAACCGGGATTTCAATGAGCAGTTCTTC.

The chain links TRBV12-5 to TRBJ2-7, with a possible D match to TRBD1 (5 bases). CDR1 is LGHNT and CDR2 is FRNRAP in the germline V gene. This CDR3 has 12 residues. Trimming left V 1 base short and J 6 bases short, with 7 bases between. CDR3 residues: CASGLAGFEQYF. The CDR3 DNA reads TGTGCTAGTGGTTTGGCAGGGTTCGAGCAGTACTTC.

This clonotype was counted many times. The chain links TRBV13 to TRBJ2-4, with TRBD2 matching 14 bases. Trimming at V came to 5 bases and at J to 1 base, leaving 7 bases not matched to a gene. The CDR3 contains 18 residues. Germline V gene lookup returns CDR1 PRHDT and CDR2 FYEKMQ (reference sequence). The DNA for the CDR3 is TGTGCCAGCAGCCCCGGGACTAGCGGGGGAATCGCCAAAAACATTCAGTACTTC. Translated: CASSPGTSGGIAKNIQYF.

This clonotype was found a few times. A much bigger clone sits one base away, suggesting this may be a read error. This rearrangement joins TRBV4-1 to TRBJ2-7, with 8 bases lining up with TRBD1. In germline, CDR1 is MGHRA, CDR2 YSYEKL. The length of the CDR3 is 15 residues. The CDR3 nucleotides read TGCGCCAGCAGCCCCCGAGACAGGGGTCCCTACGAGCGGTACTTC. This codes for CASSPRDRGPYERYF.

Regarding this clonotype: With a much larger clone just one base away, this may be a read error. The chain couples TRBV7-9 to TRBJ2-2; weak D call: TRBD2 (6 bases). The CDR3 contains 13 residues. The germline V and J ends were trimmed by 4 bases and 5 bases, with 8 bases remaining between them. Looked up from germline, CDR1 is SEHNR and CDR2 is FQNEAQ (reference sequence). In nucleotides, the CDR3 is TGTGCCAGCAGCTCGGAGGGGACCGGGGAGCTGTTTTTT. This gives the protein CASSSEGTGELFF.

This clonotype was counted at least ten times. The CDR3 coding sequence is TGTGCCAGCAGTCCAGGGGGCCCTTATGGCTACACCTTC. This gives the protein CASSPGGPYGYTF. The genes are TRBV12-3 or TRBV12-4 and TRBJ1-2; TRBD1 aligns across 8 bases. This CDR3 has 13 residues. V gave up 5 bases and J gave up 5 bases; unmatched junction bases: 4.

Details on this clonotype: A much larger clone differs from this one at a single base, so this may be a read error. This rearrangement joins TRBV5-1 to TRBJ2-3, with unresolved D. V lost 6 bases, J lost 2 bases, and 10 bases lay in between. Germline loops: CDR1 SGHRS, CDR2 YFSETQ. The CDR3 loop spans 13 amino acids. CDR3 sequence reads: CASNDRNTDTQYF. The CDR3 coding sequence is TGCGCCAGCAACGACCGGAACACAGATACGCAGTATTTT. Based on the CDR3 plus reference TRBV5-1 and TRBJ2-3, the full variable domain is KAGVTQTPRYLIKTRGQQVTLSCSPISGHRSVSWYQQTPGQGLQFLFEYFSETQRNKGNFPGRFSGRQFSNSRSEMNVSTLELGDSALYLCASNDRNTDTQYFGPGTRLTVL.

This clonotype was counted many times. This chain connects TRBV29-1 to TRBJ2-3; perhaps TRBD1 as D (5 bases). This CDR3 spans 13 amino acids. Per the germline V gene, CDR1 is SQVTM and CDR2 is ANQGSEA. Trimming took off 7 bases at V and 3 bases at J, with 14 bases between the two ends. The CDR3 protein is CSAQGGDTDTQYF. The CDR3 DNA reads TGCAGCGCCCAGGGTGGAGATACAGATACGCAGTATTTT.

In its sample, this clonotype was seen a few times. V usage is TRBV5-6 and J usage is TRBJ2-1, with 14 bases lining up with TRBD2. The CDR3 spans 15 residues. The trim removed 6 bases at V and 8 bases at J, leaving 7 bases unmatched. Per the germline V gene, CDR1 is SGHDT and CDR2 is YYEEEE. This CDR3 is CASTAGTSGSYEQFF. The CDR3 coding sequence is TGTGCCAGCACCGCCGGGACTAGCGGGAGTTATGAGCAGTTCTTC. The whole variable domain, filled in from reference TRBV5-6 and TRBJ2-1, reads DAGVTQSPTHLIKTRGQQVTLRCSPKSGHDTVSWYQQALGQGPQFIFQYYEEEERQRGNFPDRFSGHQFPNYSSELNVNALLLGDSALYLCASTAGTSGSYEQFFGPGTRLTVL.

The chain combines TRBV19 with TRBJ2-7; D is tentatively TRBD1 or TRBD2 (5 bases each). Germline lookup yields CDR1 LNHDA and CDR2 SQIVND (reference sequence). With 3 bases removed from V and 3 bases from J, the gap between germline ends came to 9 bases. There are 13 residues in the CDR3. CDR3 DNA sequence: TGTGCCAGTAGTATCAGGGACGGCTACGAGCAGTACTTC. It encodes CASSIRDGYEQYF.

This clonotype has a handful of counts. Its ends do not fully match the called genes, so a read error is possible. This chain links TRBV9 with TRBJ2-1; D gene unclear. CDR1 and CDR2 from the germline V gene are SGDLS and YYNGEE. CDR3 size: 15 residues. In DNA form, the CDR3 reads TGTGTCAGCAGCCCTGACCTTTACTCCTACAATGAGCAGTTCTTC. This codes for CVSSPDLYSYNEQFF.

The chain carries TRBV7-8 and TRBJ2-1; 8 bases align to TRBD2. The CDR3 runs 16 residues. The J segment lost 4 bases and the V segment lost 4 bases, leaving 9 bases of the junction unmatched. The germline gives CDR1 SGHVS, CDR2 FQNEAQ. CDR3: CASSSESGSWYNEQFF. CDR3 nucleotides: TGTGCCAGCAGCTCGGAAAGCGGGAGCTGGTACAATGAGCAGTTCTTC.

This clonotype appeared many times. The chain is built from TRBV7-9 and TRBJ2-1, with D hard to call. Trimming removed 2 bases at V and 5 bases at J, with 7 bases between. This CDR3 region has 13 residues. Germline lookup yields CDR1 SEHNR and CDR2 FQNEAQ (reference sequence). This CDR3 reads CASSLSLDNEQFF. The CDR3 nucleotides are TGTGCCAGCAGCTTATCCCTGGACAATGAGCAGTTCTTC.

This clonotype was seen at least ten times. This chain connects TRBV29-1 to TRBJ2-3; possibly TRBD1 for D (5 bases). The CDR3 sequence is 15 residues long. The germline CDR1 and CDR2 sequences are SQVTM and ANQGSEA. V lost 4 bases and J 4 bases, leaving 18 bases between the germline ends. The CDR3, as DNA: TGCAGCGTTGTTCCTAGGGGAACCTCCTCAGATACGCAGTATTTT. Protein sequence: CSVVPRGTSSDTQYF.

The chain uses TRBV12-3 or TRBV12-4 and TRBJ1-5, with 9 bases that match TRBD1. J lost 6 bases, V lost 3 bases, and 6 bases had no gene match. The CDR3 spans 15 residues. The CDR3: CASSLGTGSGQPQHF. As DNA, the CDR3 is TGTGCCAGCAGTTTGGGGACAGGGAGTGGTCAGCCCCAGCATTTT.

This chain joins TRBV7-6 and TRBJ2-5; TRBD2 matches at 13 bases. This CDR3 has 12 amino acids. Germline V CDR1 and CDR2: SGHVS, FNYEAQ. V lost 5 bases, J lost 9 bases, and 0 bases stayed unmatched. CDR3 nucleotides: TGTGCCAGCAGCGGACTAGCGGGGGCCCAGTACTTC. This sequence encodes CASSGLAGAQYF.

This clonotype was found once. The chain recombines TRBV19 with TRBJ1-1; D is unresolved. There are 15 residues in the CDR3. Trimming removed 1 base from V and 2 bases from J, with 11 bases in between. The germline CDR1 and CDR2 sequences are LNHDA and SQIVND (reference sequence). CDR3 DNA: TGTGCCAGTAGTATAGGGTCGATAGCTAACACTGAAGCTTTCTTT. Its translation is CASSIGSIANTEAFF.

Ten or more counts support this clonotype. The DNA for the CDR3 is TGCGCCAGCAGCCAAGCCTCCATTTCGGGATATGAGCAGTTCTTC. Translation gives CASSQASISGYEQFF. The chain uses TRBV4-1 and TRBJ2-1, with a tentative D call TRBD2 (5 bases). Germline lookup yields CDR1 MGHRA and CDR2 YSYEKL. V dropped 1 base and J dropped 8 bases, with 15 bases sitting between them. The CDR3 spans 15 residues.

In its sample, this clonotype was seen many times. V gene TRBV6-2 or TRBV6-3 combines with J gene TRBJ1-2; 7 bases align to TRBD1. CDR1 MNHEY and CDR2 SVGEGT come from the germline V gene. The junction had 19 bases not matched to a gene; V was cut back by 7 bases and J by 5 bases. The CDR3 loop spans 17 amino acids. The CDR3, as DNA: TGTGCCAGCATCAAGGAAACAGGGGCCGGACTAGTTTATGGCTACACCTTC. Protein sequence: CASIKETGAGLVYGYTF.

This clonotype has only one observation. The chain couples TRBV9 to TRBJ2-7, with D perhaps TRBD1 or TRBD2 (5 bases each). There are 11 residues in the CDR3. Germline assignment: CDR1 SGDLS and CDR2 YYNGEE. Trimming cost V 0 bases and J 9 bases, with 7 bases left between them. The CDR3 sequence is CASSVGDGQYF. The CDR3, as DNA: TGTGCCAGCAGCGTAGGGGACGGGCAGTACTTC. Combining the CDR3 with reference TRBV9 and TRBJ2-7 gives the whole variable domain DSGVTQTPKHLITATGQRVTLRCSPRSGDLSVYWYQQSLDQGLQFLIQYYNGEERAKGNILERFSAQQFPDLHSELNLSSLELGDSALYFCASSVGDGQYFGPGTRLTVT.